There are a few counts of the clone carrying this TCR beta chain. Its antigen is unidentified. This specimen comes from a study of identical twins. Everyone who gave samples was a healthy Caucasian. Trimming removed 7 bases from V and 4 bases from J, with 10 bases in between. The CDR3 is 12 residues long. Germline loops: CDR1 SGHRS, CDR2 YFSETQ. Broader study findings: Reduced insertions were recorded for abundant cord blood beta clonotypes, with no such pattern in memory repertoires.

TCRdb called the 5' RACE reads again in MiXCR, with one record for every CDR3 protein. This table holds 250,000 or so distinct CDR3 sequences, around 8.3% found once. This sample was shared with a second study, whose subject was yellow fever vaccine responses in identical twins.

This chain connects TRBV5-1 to TRBJ2-3; D not resolved. Material: CD8+ T cells sorted from blood. The clonotype originates from a woman in her late teens or twenties in good health. Here the CDR3 reads CASSRWADTQYF. Here the CDR3 DNA reads TGCGCCAGCTCGCGGTGGGCAGATACGCAGTATTTT.